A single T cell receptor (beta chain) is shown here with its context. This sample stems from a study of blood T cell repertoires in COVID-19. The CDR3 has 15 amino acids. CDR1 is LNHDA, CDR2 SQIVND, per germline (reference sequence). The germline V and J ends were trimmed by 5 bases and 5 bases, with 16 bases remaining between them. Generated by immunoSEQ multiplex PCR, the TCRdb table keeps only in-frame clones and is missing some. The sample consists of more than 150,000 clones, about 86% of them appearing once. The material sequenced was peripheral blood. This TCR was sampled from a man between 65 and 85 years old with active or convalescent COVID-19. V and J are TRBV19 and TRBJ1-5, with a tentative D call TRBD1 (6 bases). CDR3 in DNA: TGTGCCAGTAGTCCCGCCGGGACATTGGATCAGCCCCAGCATTTT. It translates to CASSPAGTLDQPQHF.